These 7 T cell receptor beta chains came from one sample sequenced in a study of control samples from healthy donors and cancer patients. Using immunoSEQ multiplex PCR, the repertoire was profiled, and TCRdb retains in-frame clones only, with some absent. Here the sample spans 100,000 to 150,000 clones, 90% being singletons. Sequenced sample: blood. The receptors here all came from a man aged 18 to 29 in good health.

The rearrangement links TRBV4-2 to TRBJ1-4, with TRBD1 as a possible D gene (6 bases). Germline V gene sequence: CDR1 LGHNA, CDR2 YNFKEQ. The CDR3 has 16 residues. The V end lost 4 bases, the J end lost 3 bases, and 15 bases lay between the germline ends. The CDR3 is CASSLNGGQANEKLFF. The CDR3, as DNA: TGTGCCAGCAGCCTCAACGGGGGGCAGGCTAATGAAAAACTGTTTTTT.

This clone was recorded only once. This sequence joins TRBV5-6 and TRBJ2-5; possibly TRBD1 or TRBD2 for D (5 bases each). CDR3 length: 13 amino acids. Germline V lookup: CDR1 SGHDT, CDR2 YYEEEE. V was shortened by 0 bases and J by 5 bases, with 8 bases between the two germline ends. The CDR3 protein is CASSLGGTETQYF. The CDR3 DNA is TGTGCCAGCAGCTTGGGGGGGACGGAGACCCAGTACTTC.

The V call is TRBV4-3, the J call TRBJ2-1, with 7 bases identical to TRBD1. The V gene end was trimmed by 1 base and the J gene end by 0 bases; junction bases not matched to a gene: 6. This CDR3 has 17 amino acids. Germline CDR1 is LGHNA and CDR2 is YSLEER. This chain's CDR3 is CASSQGQGDLSYNEQFF. The CDR3 DNA follows: TGCGCCAGCAGCCAAGGGCAGGGGGACCTCTCCTACAATGAGCAGTTCTTC.

CDR3 sequence reads: CASSQEANYGYTF. In DNA form, the CDR3 reads TGTGCCAGCAGCCAAGAGGCGAACTATGGCTACACCTTC. This sequence joins TRBV3-1 (or the pseudogene TRBV3-2) and TRBJ1-2; D gene unclear. The germline V and J ends were trimmed by 0 bases and 2 bases, with 4 bases remaining between them. Germline V CDR1 and CDR2: LGHDT, YNNKEL (reference sequence). This CDR3 comprises 13 residues.

The V and J genes are TRBV11-2 and TRBJ1-2; D is unclear. CDR3 size: 10 residues. V lost 8 bases and J lost 8, with 9 bases in between. Germline V gene lookup returns CDR1 SGHAT and CDR2 FQNNGV. CDR3 DNA sequence: TGTGCCAGCGAGGGTTTGGGCTACACCTTC. Residues: CASEGLGYTF.

This clone showed up just once. CDR3 sequence: CASSQGLELFF. The CDR3 region has the DNA TGTGCCAGCAGCCAAGGTTTAGAACTGTTTTTT. V gene TRBV3-1 (or the pseudogene TRBV3-2) combines with J gene TRBJ1-4; D unclear. Germline CDR1 is LGHDT and CDR2 is YNNKEL (reference sequence). The V end was cut by 1 base, the J end by 12 bases, with 6 bases between. The CDR3 has 11 amino acids.

Notes on this clone: The same CDR3 arises from other DNA sequences in this sample as well. The gene calls are TRBV5-1 and TRBJ2-1; D not resolved. Trimming stripped 2 bases from V and 1 base from J, with 4 bases between. The germline CDR1 and CDR2 sequences are SGHRS and YFSETQ. CDR3 size: 13 residues. The CDR3, as DNA: TGCGCCAGCAGCTTAGGGTCCTACAATGAGCAGTTCTTC. Translating it yields CASSLGSYNEQFF.